A single sample gave rise to the 15 T cell receptor beta chains below, sequenced in a study of T cells in Graves' hyperthyroidism and ophthalmopathy. Authors of the study amplified TCR beta CDR3 regions from RNA transcripts. RT-PCR in the first round (using the HTBI primer set) targeted the TCR CDR3. TCRdb recomputed calls from the multiplex PCR reads with MiXCR, one row per CDR3 protein. The sample has under 550,000 distinct CDR3 sequences; approximately 20% are singletons. Sequenced material: blood. These receptor sequences come from a middle-aged man with Graves' ophthalmopathy.

This clonotype was recorded a few times. V gene TRBV7-9 combines with J gene TRBJ1-2, with 7 bases fitting TRBD1. V shed 5 bases and J 6 bases; nucleotides not matched to a gene: 6. The germline V gene has CDR1 SEHNR and CDR2 FQNEAQ (reference sequence). The CDR3 totals 13 residues. The CDR3 bases are TGTGCCAGCAGCCCGGACAGGATCGATGGCTACACCTTC. As protein: CASSPDRIDGYTF.

This clonotype occurred a few times. This chain uses TRBV3-1 with TRBJ2-5, with a tentative D call TRBD2 (7 bases). V was cut by 2 bases and J by 4 bases, with 11 bases left in between. CDR3 length: 14 amino acids. In germline, CDR1 is LGHDT, CDR2 YNNKEL (reference sequence). The chain's CDR3 is CASSQSRGRETQYF. The CDR3 coding sequence is TGTGCCAGCAGCCAATCGCGGGGGCGAGAGACCCAGTACTTC.

In its sample, this clonotype was seen many times. V gene TRBV7-8 combines with J gene TRBJ1-1; 8 bases map to TRBD1. The length of the CDR3 is 14 residues. V shed 4 bases, J shed 0 bases, and the junction held 1 base outside the gene matches. CDR1 is SGHVS, CDR2 FQNEAQ, per germline. The CDR3 bases are TGTGCCAGCAGCTCACAGGGGGTGAACACTGAAGCTTTCTTT. Its protein product is CASSSQGVNTEAFF.

V usage is TRBV11-2 and J usage is TRBJ2-7; possibly TRBD2 for D (5 bases). The V gene's germline CDR1 is SGHAT and CDR2 FQNNGV. Trimming removed 0 bases at V and 6 bases at J, with 21 bases between. The length of the CDR3 is 17 residues. The DNA for the CDR3 is TGTGCCAGCAGCTTAGATCTGCTAGGGCGGAGGCTTGTCGAGCAGTACTTC. Translating gives CASSLDLLGRRLVEQYF.

This clonotype has just a few counts. The genes are TRBV19 and TRBJ2-1; TRBD1 might be the D (6 bases). Germline-derived CDR1 and CDR2 are LNHDA and SQIVND (reference sequence). This CDR3 spans 14 amino acids. The V end was cut by 3 bases, the J end by 7 bases, with 13 bases between. For the CDR3, the DNA is TGTGCCAGTAGTATCAGACAGGATAGGAATGAGCAGTTCTTC. Its protein is CASSIRQDRNEQFF.

This rearrangement joins TRBV5-1 to TRBJ1-2, with a tentative D call TRBD1 (6 bases). Trimming shortened V by 3 bases and J by 3 bases, and 12 bases separated the two germline ends. In germline, CDR1 is SGHRS, CDR2 YFSETQ. CDR3 size: 14 residues. DNA for the CDR3: TGCGCCAGCAGCTACCGGACAGAGGACTATGGCTACACCTTC. This sequence encodes CASSYRTEDYGYTF.

In nucleotides, the CDR3 is TGTGCCAGCAGCTCACATTGGCAGGGAGGCTATGGCTACACCTTC. Its translation is CASSSHWQGGYGYTF. The V and J genes are TRBV11-2 and TRBJ1-2, with D maybe TRBD1 (5 bases). The length of the CDR3 is 15 residues. The germline V gene has CDR1 SGHAT and CDR2 FQNNGV. With 4 bases removed from V and 4 bases from J, the gap between germline ends came to 16 bases.

This clonotype was seen repeatedly, ten times or more. This chain connects TRBV2 to TRBJ2-1; TRBD1 aligns across 8 bases. V lost 5 bases and J lost 6; bases outside the gene matches: 12. CDR3 length: 16 residues. CDR1 is SNHLY, CDR2 FYNNEI, per germline. The CDR3 nucleotides are TGTGCCAGCAGTAGATCATCGACAGGGGTTGTCAATGAGCAGTTCTTC. This gives the protein CASSRSSTGVVNEQFF.

This clonotype was observed at least ten times. This chain uses TRBV12-3 or TRBV12-4 with TRBJ2-7, with a weak D call TRBD1 (5 bases). The CDR3 consists of 17 residues. With 1 base removed from V and 7 bases from J, the gap between germline ends came to 23 bases. CDR3 sequence reads: CASSLELGQGDLGEQYF. CDR3 DNA sequence: TGTGCCAGCAGTTTAGAGTTGGGGCAGGGTGACTTGGGGGAGCAGTACTTC.

The chain combines TRBV9 with TRBJ2-3; D call uncertain. Looked up from germline, CDR1 is SGDLS and CDR2 is YYNGEE. V lost 4 bases to trimming and J lost 0 bases, with 15 bases between them. CDR3 length equals 16 residues. CDR3 sequence (DNA): TGTGCCAGCAGCCCCCCGGGCGGCGAAAGCACAGATACGCAGTATTTT. This translates into CASSPPGGESTDTQYF.

The chain recombines TRBV19 with TRBJ1-1; 7 nucleotides align to TRBD1. V trimming: 3 bases; J trimming: 0 bases; junction bases outside the gene matches: 4. The V gene's germline CDR1 is LNHDA and CDR2 SQIVND (reference sequence). This CDR3 spans 15 amino acids. CDR3 sequence reads: CASSISGGMNTEAFF. DNA for the CDR3: TGTGCCAGTAGTATTTCAGGGGGTATGAACACTGAAGCTTTCTTT.

V gene TRBV5-1 combines with J gene TRBJ2-7, with 7 positions matching TRBD1. Germline V lookup: CDR1 SGHRS, CDR2 YFSETQ. The V gene end was trimmed by 4 bases and the J gene end by 0 bases; junction bases not matched to a gene: 10. The CDR3 contains 16 residues. In DNA, the CDR3 is TGCGCCAGCAGCCAGGCGGTTGGGACAGCCTCCTACGAGCAGTACTTC. It yields the protein CASSQAVGTASYEQYF. Full variable domain (rest looked up from reference TRBV5-1 and TRBJ2-7): KAGVTQTPRYLIKTRGQQVTLSCSPISGHRSVSWYQQTPGQGLQFLFEYFSETQRNKGNFPGRFSGRQFSNSRSEMNVSTLELGDSALYLCASSQAVGTASYEQYFGPGTRLTVT.

Regarding this clonotype: A much larger clone differs from this one at a single base, so this may be a read error. This chain connects TRBV29-1 to TRBJ2-7, with D unclear. Per the germline V gene, CDR1 is SQVTM and CDR2 is ANQGSEA. The CDR3 has 12 amino acids. The CDR3 region has the DNA TGCAGCGTGGCGCTGGTGAGTTACGGGCAGTACTTC. Translated: CSVALVSYGQYF.

This clonotype was seen many times. This chain joins TRBV30 and TRBJ2-7, with TRBD2 matching 13 bases. Germline assignment: CDR1 GTSNPN and CDR2 SVGIG (reference sequence). Losses at the gene ends were 4 bases for V and 2 bases for J; bases not matched to a gene: 11. The CDR3 has 17 amino acids. In DNA form, the CDR3 reads TGTGCCTGGACCGGGACTAGCGGGATGGGGGATCCCTACGAGCAGTACTTC. This sequence encodes CAWTGTSGMGDPYEQYF.

A few counts support this clonotype. The chain links TRBV11-2 to TRBJ2-1; D unclear. Germline V gene lookup returns CDR1 SGHAT and CDR2 FQNNGV. This CDR3 contains 11 residues. The V end lost 8 bases, the J end lost 4 bases, and 6 bases lay between the germline ends. CDR3 amino acids: CASHGYNEQFF. The DNA of the CDR3 is TGTGCCAGCCACGGGTACAATGAGCAGTTCTTC.